The 23 T cell receptor beta chains given below trace back to one sample, sequenced in a study of blood T cell repertoires in COVID-19. Some clones are missing from TCRdb's copy, which holds only in-frame ones; the method was immunoSEQ multiplex PCR. Of 250,000 to 350,000 clones listed, over 75% were seen once; the top ten hold 3.5% to 5.5%. Sequencing was carried out using PBMCs or T cells enriched from blood (not recorded which). All receptors derive from a woman in her 30s who had recovered from COVID-19.

This clone was observed once. V gene TRBV11-2 combines with J gene TRBJ2-3, with TRBD2 matching over 7 bases. The CDR3 runs to 16 residues. J gave up 2 bases and V 3 bases, and 8 bases lay outside the gene matches. The germline gives CDR1 SGHAT, CDR2 FQNNGV. The CDR3, as DNA: TGTGCCAGCAGCTTCGTTGGCGGGAGTCACACAGATACGCAGTATTTT. It translates to CASSFVGGSHTDTQYF.

This clone turned up a few times. The chain uses TRBV4-1 and TRBJ2-7; 8 bases are shared with TRBD2. CDR1 MGHRA and CDR2 YSYEKL come from the germline V gene. With 1 base clipped from V and 12 bases from J, the junction kept 5 bases outside the gene matches. There are 12 residues in the CDR3. The CDR3 region has the DNA TGCGCCAGCAGCCAAGTGCGGGAGGAACGGTACTTC. Translated, it gives CASSQVREERYF.

This chain joins TRBV3-1 (or the pseudogene TRBV3-2) and TRBJ2-1; 10 bases match TRBD2. The junction had 6 bases not matched to a gene; V was cut back by 1 base and J by 6 bases. The CDR3 extends over 16 amino acids. The germline gives CDR1 LGHDT, CDR2 YNNKEL (reference sequence). The CDR3 DNA is TGTGCCAGCAGCCAAGGGGAGGCTAGCGGGGGCAATGAGCAGTTCTTC. As protein: CASSQGEASGGNEQFF.

This clone was observed a handful of times. This chain joins TRBV5-5 and TRBJ1-5; 8 nucleotides match TRBD1. The V gene end was trimmed by 2 bases and the J gene end by 7 bases; junction bases not matched to a gene: 11. Germline CDR1 is SGHKS and CDR2 is YYEKEE (reference sequence). This CDR3 is 16 amino acids long. As DNA, the CDR3 is TGTGCCAGCAGCTTTAGGTCAGGGGGCCCTGGGCAGCCCCAGCATTTT. Its translation: CASSFRSGGPGQPQHF.

This clone was detected only once. The genes are TRBV7-9 and TRBJ1-1; D possibly corresponds to TRBD1 (5 bases). CDR3 length: 14 amino acids. Germline loops: CDR1 SEHNR, CDR2 FQNEAQ (reference sequence). Trimming took 5 bases from V and 9 from J, leaving 19 bases between them. CDR3 sequence (DNA): TGTGCCAGCAGCCCCGTCTGGGACTTACGAAAAGCTTTCTTT. This sequence encodes CASSPVWDLRKAFF.

A few counts support this clone. The rearrangement uses TRBV28 and TRBJ1-2; 7 nucleotides line up with TRBD1. Germline V gives CDR1 MDHEN, CDR2 SYDVKM. CDR3 length: 14 amino acids. Trimming cost V 3 bases and J 2 bases; bases outside gene matches: 3. This CDR3 is CASSFTGANYGYTF. The CDR3 nucleotides read TGTGCCAGCAGTTTCACAGGGGCCAACTATGGCTACACCTTC.

This chain connects TRBV27 to TRBJ2-1, with D maybe TRBD2 (5 bases). Trimming stripped 5 bases from V and 2 bases from J, with 13 bases between. This CDR3 has 15 residues. Per the germline V gene, CDR1 is MNHEY and CDR2 is SMNVEV (reference sequence). The DNA for the CDR3 is TGTGCCAGCAGTCTCGGACTCAGCGCCTACAATGAGCAGTTCTTC. Protein product: CASSLGLSAYNEQFF.

This rearrangement joins TRBV27 to TRBJ2-7, with D maybe TRBD2 (6 bases). The CDR3 spans 12 residues. With 10 bases removed from V and 3 bases from J, the gap between germline ends came to 13 bases. Germline lookup yields CDR1 MNHEY and CDR2 SMNVEV (reference sequence). The CDR3 region has the DNA TGTGCCATCCGGGACTCCGGCTACGAGCAGTACTTC. This sequence encodes CAIRDSGYEQYF.

This clone was recorded a few times. V is TRBV3-1 (or the pseudogene TRBV3-2) and J is TRBJ2-1, with TRBD2 matching over 9 bases. The CDR3 consists of 18 residues. Per the germline V gene, CDR1 is LGHDT and CDR2 is YNNKEL (reference sequence). The junction had 11 bases not matched to a gene; V was cut back by 1 base and J by 4 bases. The CDR3 DNA reads as TGTGCCAGCAGCCAAGGAGTGGGGCGACTAGCGGCTTACAATGAGCAGTTCTTC. This sequence encodes CASSQGVGRLAAYNEQFF.

V usage is TRBV24-1 and J usage is TRBJ1-2, with TRBD1 matching 9 bases. The CDR3 has 15 residues. V gave up 4 bases and J gave up 4 bases; unmatched junction bases: 6. Germline CDR1 reads KGHDR; CDR2 reads SFDVKD. CDR3: CATSDPGQGAYGYTF. The CDR3 nucleotides are TGTGCCACCAGTGACCCGGGACAGGGAGCCTATGGCTACACCTTC.

The chain is built from TRBV15 and TRBJ1-2, with a tentative D call TRBD1 (5 bases). Germline CDR1 and CDR2: LNHNV and YYDKDF (reference sequence). The V end was cut by 1 base, the J end by 10 bases, with 16 bases between. This CDR3 has 14 residues. CDR3 loop: CATSRVSRAGNYTF. CDR3 nucleotide sequence: TGTGCCACCAGCAGAGTGTCCAGGGCCGGAAACTACACCTTC.

As DNA, the CDR3 is TGTGCCAGCAGCGATCAGGGGGCGATCGAGCAGTACTTC. Protein product: CASSDQGAIEQYF. The gene calls are TRBV5-6 and TRBJ2-7; TRBD1 matches 8 bases. The V gene's germline CDR1 is SGHDT and CDR2 YYEEEE. The V gene end was trimmed by 4 bases and the J gene end by 6 bases; junction bases not matched to a gene: 6. The CDR3 extends over 13 amino acids. The full variable domain, with the rest looked up from reference TRBV5-6 and TRBJ2-7, is DAGVTQSPTHLIKTRGQQVTLRCSPKSGHDTVSWYQQALGQGPQFIFQYYEEEERQRGNFPDRFSGHQFPNYSSELNVNALLLGDSALYLCASSDQGAIEQYFGPGTRLTVT.

This clone has just one count. This chain joins TRBV10-3 and TRBJ2-6; no clear D. Deletions cut 3 bases from V and 0 bases from J, with 9 bases between. Germline CDR1 and CDR2: ENHRY and SYGVKD. This CDR3 has 16 residues. The CDR3 sequence is CAISEAYHSGANVLTF. In nucleotides, the CDR3 is TGTGCCATCAGTGAAGCGTACCACTCTGGGGCCAACGTCCTGACTTTC.

This chain links TRBV3-1 (or the pseudogene TRBV3-2) with TRBJ1-3, with a weak D call TRBD1 (6 bases). The CDR3 runs to 13 residues. Germline-derived CDR1 and CDR2 are LGHDT and YNNKEL (reference sequence). The V and J ends lost 0 bases and 9 bases respectively, with 9 bases between them. The CDR3 bases are TGTGCCAGCAGCCAAGATCGAGGGGGCACCATATATTTT. As protein: CASSQDRGGTIYF.

The chain couples TRBV9 to TRBJ2-7; possibly TRBD2 for D (6 bases). CDR1 and CDR2 (germline): SGDLS, YYNGEE. CDR3 length: 14 amino acids. The ends were cut back, 4 bases at V and 4 bases at J, with 15 bases in the middle. The CDR3 loop is CASSPWGGDYEQYF. The CDR3 bases are TGTGCCAGCAGCCCTTGGGGAGGTGATTACGAGCAGTACTTC.

The genes are TRBV24-1 and TRBJ2-1; a possible D gene is TRBD1 (6 bases). V shed 7 bases and J shed 5 bases, with 11 bases lying between them. The germline gives CDR1 KGHDR, CDR2 SFDVKD. This CDR3 comprises 13 residues. In DNA form, the CDR3 reads TGTGCCACCAGCCTCACAGGGAACAATGAGCAGTTCTTC. Translation: CATSLTGNNEQFF.

In DNA, the CDR3 is TGCGCCAGCAGCGGGGACATGAACACTGAAGCTTTCTTT. Encoded protein: CASSGDMNTEAFF. The chain recombines TRBV5-1 with TRBJ1-1, with D perhaps TRBD1 (6 bases). The V end lost 4 bases, the J end lost 0 bases, and 7 bases lay between the germline ends. Per the germline V gene, CDR1 is SGHRS and CDR2 is YFSETQ. This CDR3 contains 13 residues.

The rearrangement joins TRBV5-8 to TRBJ1-1; D possibly corresponds to TRBD1 (6 bases). Germline CDR1 SGHTS, CDR2 YDEGEE. The CDR3 length is 14 residues. The V end lost 2 bases, the J end lost 6 bases, and 14 bases lay between the germline ends. As DNA, the CDR3 is TGTGCCAGCAGCTTTAAACAGGGCGATGCTGAAGCTTTCTTT. This codes for CASSFKQGDAEAFF. Filled out from reference TRBV5-8 and TRBJ1-1, the complete variable domain reads EAGVTQSPTHLIKTRGQQATLRCSPISGHTSVYWYQQALGLGLQFLLWYDEGEERNRGNFPPRFSGRQFPNYSSELNVNALELEDSALYLCASSFKQGDAEAFFGQGTRLTVV.

The CDR3 is CARPGDYRKLRNQPQHF. CDR3 sequence (DNA): TGCGCCAGGCCGGGGGACTACAGGAAACTTCGCAATCAGCCCCAGCATTTT. V is TRBV5-1 and J is TRBJ1-5; a weak D match, TRBD1 (5 bases). With 8 bases removed from V and 2 bases from J, the gap between germline ends came to 23 bases. The germline V gene encodes CDR1 SGHRS and CDR2 YFSETQ. This CDR3 has 17 residues.

This clone was recorded many times. The rearrangement joins TRBV20-1 to TRBJ1-6; D not certain. Trimming took off 5 bases at V and 4 bases at J, with 3 bases between the two ends. The CDR3 runs to 11 residues. Germline V gives CDR1 DFQATT, CDR2 SNEGSKA (reference sequence). The CDR3 coding sequence is TGCAGTGCTTCGTATAATTCACCCCTCCACTTT. Protein: CSASYNSPLHF.

The chain uses TRBV7-2 and TRBJ1-1; 7 bases line up with TRBD1. V shed 2 bases, J shed 2 bases, and the junction held 5 bases outside the gene matches. The length of the CDR3 is 15 residues. Germline CDR1 reads SGHTA; CDR2 reads FQGNSA. CDR3 sequence reads: CASSLLTGANTEAFF. DNA for the CDR3: TGTGCCAGCAGCTTATTAACAGGGGCTAACACTGAAGCTTTCTTT.

V usage is TRBV24-1 and J usage is TRBJ2-5; 9 nucleotides line up with TRBD1. Germline V lookup: CDR1 KGHDR, CDR2 SFDVKD. V trimming: 1 base; J trimming: 2 bases; junction bases outside the gene matches: 1. The CDR3 is made up of 15 amino acids. CDR3 sequence (DNA): TGTGCCACCAGTGATTTCGGGACAGGGCAAGAGACCCAGTACTTC. Translated: CATSDFGTGQETQYF.

This chain links TRBV3-1 (or the pseudogene TRBV3-2) with TRBJ1-6; a weak D match, TRBD1 (6 bases). The ends were cut back, 1 base at V and 7 bases at J, with 8 bases in the middle. Germline CDR1 reads LGHDT; CDR2 reads YNNKEL (reference sequence). The CDR3 contains 14 residues. Written as DNA, the CDR3 is TGTGCCAGCAGCCAAGGACAGGAGAATTCACCCCTCCACTTT. The encoded protein is CASSQGQENSPLHF.